This TCR beta chain was profiled in a study of cytomegalovirus exposure and HLA in healthy donors. V was shortened by 6 bases and J by 4 bases, with 13 bases between the two germline ends. There are 14 residues in the CDR3. In germline, CDR1 is MNHNY, CDR2 SVGAGI (reference sequence). Study-wide results and caveats: A later analysis found most CMV-associated TCR beta chains apparently HLA-restricted.

Both 60 Vbeta primers and 13 Jbeta primers went into the PCR. The repertoire was sequenced with immunoSEQ multiplex PCR; TCRdb's copy has only in-frame clones and lacks some. Seen here are some 98,000 clones, roughly three quarters observed once, and the top ten hold 1.4%. A word on this clone: What it recognizes is unknown.

This TCR was recovered from a man aged 40-49 years in good health and CMV-seronegative. Sequenced: PBMCs. V is TRBV6-6 and J is TRBJ1-3; a possible D gene is TRBD1 (6 bases). DNA for the CDR3: TGTGCCAGCAGGAAACAGGGAGGGGGAAACACCATATATTTT. Protein product: CASRKQGGGNTIYF.